Described below is a single TCR beta chain sequence and its context. Its specificity is not known. Template switching introduced a universal primer site, and the cDNA bore unique molecular identifiers. One entry per CDR3 protein results from TCRdb running MiXCR on the 5' RACE reads. Of 1.5 million or so distinct CDR3 sequences listed, about 30% are singletons. Germline trimming cut 4 bases from V and 2 bases from J; bases unmatched to any gene: 11. CDR1 is SGHRS and CDR2 is YFSETQ in the germline V gene. CDR3 length: 18 amino acids. This sample is part of a study of identical twins. Whole-study results and caveats: In cord blood, abundant beta clonotypes had fewer insertions; memory showed no trend.

This TCR derives from a newborn girl in good health. The specimen sequenced was cord blood. The genes are TRBV5-1 and TRBJ2-1; 11 bases are shared with TRBD2. Written as DNA, the CDR3 is TGCGCCAGCAGCCTAGCGGTAGCGGGGGGGCGCGCCTACAATGAGCAGTTCTTC. The encoded protein is CASSLAVAGGRAYNEQFF.